A selection of T cell receptor beta chains follows, all from one sample in a study of spatial heterogeneity in lung cancer. MiXCR, applied by TCRdb to the 5' RACE reads, yields one record per CDR3 protein. The sample lists 35,000 to 40,000 distinct CDR3 sequences, less than 9.5% occurring once. The material was PBMCs, obtained at surgery. The receptor set was obtained from a female donor with early-stage non-small cell lung cancer. CDR3s include the opening cysteine and the closing phenylalanine or tryptophan. The D gene is left open where the match is weak. Part of the rows lack a size; the others show once, few, many or a class for expanded clones.

>TRBV10-1|TRBD2|TRBJ2-3|many
TGCGCCAGCAGTGGAAAGCGGGAGACCACAGATACGCAGTATTTT
CASSGKRETTDTQYF
>TRBV4-1|NA|TRBJ1-2|few
TGCGCCAGCAGCCAACCGGAGGGGGTTGGCTACACCTTC
CASSQPEGVGYTF
>TRBV20-1|TRBD2|TRBJ2-7|many
TGCAGTGCTAGAGATCCACTAGCGGGAGAGGACTACGAGCAGTACTTC
CSARDPLAGEDYEQYF
>TRBV5-1|TRBD1|TRBJ2-5|few
TGCGCCAGCAGCTTCCGGACAGGGGGCCCCCAAGAGACCCAGTACTTC
CASSFRTGGPQETQYF
>TRBV20-1|NA|TRBJ1-1|few
TGCAGTGCCGCTCACCTAGACCGGGAGGTAGCTGAAGCTTTCTTT
CSAAHLDREVAEAFF
>TRBV7-2|TRBD2|TRBJ2-3|NA
TGTGCCAGCAGCTTAGCCGATCTTTTCCCCGGGACTAGCGACACAGATACGCAGTATTTT
CASSLADLFPGTSDTDTQYF
>TRBV20-1|NA|TRBJ2-1|many
TGCAGTGCTAGACCGACTAGGCTTCCCCACAATGAGCAGTTCTTC
CSARPTRLPHNEQFF
>TRBV27|TRBD1|TRBJ1-2|many
TGTGCCAGCAGTTTAAGGACAGGGGGCTATGGCTACACCTTC
CASSLRTGGYGYTF
>TRBV3-1|NA|TRBJ2-5|NA
TGTGCCAGCAGCCAAGTTTCGCTTAGCCAAGAGACCCAGTACTTC
CASSQVSLSQETQYF
>TRBV20-1|TRBD2|TRBJ2-1|NA
TGCAGTGCTAATAATATGCGACTAGCGGACTACAATGAGCAGTTCTTC
CSANNMRLADYNEQFF
>TRBV7-9|NA|TRBJ1-1|many
TGTGCCAGCAGCTTAGTAGGCCAGTACACTGAAGCTTTCTTT
CASSLVGQYTEAFF
>TRBV28|NA|TRBJ1-4|many
TGTGCCAGCAGTTTACCGCCTGGAGGAAGGGTTGAAAAACTGTTTTTT
CASSLPPGGRVEKLFF
>TRBV7-9|TRBD1|TRBJ2-1|NA
TGTGCCAGCAGCTACAGGGGCAATGAGCAGTTCTTC
CASSYRGNEQFF
>TRBV28|TRBD1|TRBJ2-7|many
TGTGCCAGCAGGGGACAGGGGGCCTCCTACGAGCAGTACTTC
CASRGQGASYEQYF
>TRBV19|TRBD2|TRBJ2-7|many
TGTGCCAGTAGTCTAGTGGCGGGAGAGGCGTACGAGCAGTACTTC
CASSLVAGEAYEQYF
>TRBV7-2|TRBD2|TRBJ2-1|many
TGTGCAAGCGGACTAGCGGCTTACAATGAGCAGTTCTTC
CASGLAAYNEQFF
>TRBV24-1|NA|TRBJ2-1|many
TGTGCCACCAGTGATCCTTCTAGTGGCCATAGGGATGAGCAGTTCTTC
CATSDPSSGHRDEQFF
>TRBV7-3|NA|TRBJ2-3|many
TGTGCCAGCAGCTTCGGCGGGGCCACAGATACGCAGTATTTT
CASSFGGATDTQYF
>TRBV20-1|NA|TRBJ2-3|medium-sized
TGCAGTGCTACCCGGGGGCGAAGCACAGATACGCAGTATTTT
CSATRGRSTDTQYF
>TRBV4-3|NA|TRBJ2-1|NA
TGCGCCAGCAGCCACCTAGCGTCCGATGAGCAGTTCTTC
CASSHLASDEQFF
>TRBV20-1|TRBD1|TRBJ1-1|few
TGCAGTGCTAGAGACTTCCGGACAGGCATGAACACTGAAGCTTTCTTT
CSARDFRTGMNTEAFF
>TRBV27|TRBD1|TRBJ2-3|many
TGTGCCAGCAGTCGCCCGGGACAGGGAGGGATGGATACGCAGTATTTT
CASSRPGQGGMDTQYF
>TRBV6-2/TRBV6-3|NA|TRBJ1-1|many
TGTGCCAGCAAGGTGAACACTGAAGCTTTCTTT
CASKVNTEAFF
>TRBV6-1|NA|TRBJ1-5|many
TGTGCCAGCAGTGAAATCCCAAGCGGGACAACAGCATTT
CASSEIPSGTTAF
>TRBV7-6|NA|TRBJ2-3|few
TGTGCCAGCAGCTTGTCAACTCGGGATACGCAGTATTTT
CASSLSTRDTQYF
>TRBV6-6|NA|TRBJ2-4|many
TGTGCCAGCAGTTACTCTGGACGATTAGGGGCGAGGAACATTCAGTACTTC
CASSYSGRLGARNIQYF
>TRBV7-2|NA|TRBJ2-5|many
TGTGCCAGCAGACTGGGCGGGCTAGCAGAGACCCAGTACTTC
CASRLGGLAETQYF
>TRBV28|NA|TRBJ2-1|NA
TGTGCCAGCAGTTTTACCTACGGGGAGCAGTTCTTC
CASSFTYGEQFF
>TRBV11-2|NA|TRBJ2-5|many
TGTGCCAGCAGCTTCGGAGGGCCAAGAGAGACCCAGTACTTC
CASSFGGPRETQYF
>TRBV6-1|NA|TRBJ1-1|NA
TGTGCCAGCAGCCTAGACAGTTACACTGAAGCTTTCTTT
CASSLDSYTEAFF
>TRBV7-9|NA|TRBJ2-2|few
TGTGCCAGCAGGGCGACTACGGACACCGGGGAGCTGTTTTTT
CASRATTDTGELFF
>TRBV7-2|NA|TRBJ1-1|NA
TGTGCCAGCAGCTTAAACCGGGGGACTGAACCTTTCTTT
CASSLNRGTEPFF
>TRBV20-1|NA|TRBJ2-1|NA
TGCAGCCCTACAAGGGACTACAATGAGCAGTTCTTC
CSPTRDYNEQFF
>TRBV12-5|TRBD2|TRBJ2-3|NA
TGTGCTAGTGGTTTGGAATATGCTAGCGGCCCAGATACGCAGTATTTT
CASGLEYASGPDTQYF
>TRBV6-6|TRBD2|TRBJ2-5|NA
TGTGCCAGCAGTTGGCTAGCGGGGGAAGAGACCCAGTACTTC
CASSWLAGEETQYF
>TRBV4-3|TRBD2|TRBJ2-1|many
TGCGCCAGCAGCCAAGATGGCCTAGCGGGGTACAATGAGCAGTTCTTC
CASSQDGLAGYNEQFF
>TRBV7-3|NA|TRBJ2-3|many
TGTGCCAGCAGCCCAATGCGGGGCACAGATACGCAGTATTTT
CASSPMRGTDTQYF